The T cell receptor beta chain described here comes from a study of blood T cell repertoires in COVID-19. Only in-frame clones appear in the TCRdb table, and some are missing; sequencing was by immunoSEQ multiplex PCR. The data contain under 200,000 clones, about 85% of them singletons. CDR1 SGHVS and CDR2 FQNEAQ come from the germline V gene. The CDR3 length is 13 residues. V lost 2 bases and J 4 bases, leaving 6 bases between the germline ends. The TCR originated in a woman between 40 and 50 years old in a cohort exposed to, infected with or recovered from COVID-19 (not recorded which). The chain joins TRBV7-8 to TRBJ2-1, with D unclear. The sample taken for sequencing was PBMCs or T cells enriched from blood (not recorded which). Written as DNA, the CDR3 is TGTGCCAGCAGCTTAATACTGTACAATGAGCAGTTCTTC. Its protein is CASSLILYNEQFF.